One sample yielded the 11 T cell receptor beta chains listed below, sequenced in a study of T cells in Graves' hyperthyroidism and ophthalmopathy. RNA transcripts were the template for amplifying TCR beta CDR3 regions. When the TCR CDR3 underwent first-round RT-PCR, the HTBI primer set was used. TCRdb analysed the multiplex PCR reads with MiXCR anew, one entry per CDR3 protein. The sample lists approximately 420,000 distinct CDR3 sequences, roughly an eighth seen once, with approximately 5.8% in the top ten. The specimen sequenced was blood. The origin of the receptors is a woman between 18 and 29 years old with Graves' hyperthyroidism.

In its sample, this clonotype was seen many times. The V and J genes are TRBV6-1 and TRBJ1-1, with D possibly TRBD1 on 5 matching bases. Per germline, CDR1 MNHNS and CDR2 SASEGT. This CDR3 has 15 amino acids. The V end lost 6 bases, the J end lost 1 base, and 15 bases lay between the germline ends. CDR3 residues: CASRLQGLENTEAFF. CDR3 bases: TGTGCCAGCAGACTCCAGGGACTTGAGAACACTGAAGCTTTCTTT.

This clonotype was detected once. CDR3 sequence reads: CASSGLAGTDEQFF. The CDR3, as DNA: TGTGCCAGTAGTGGCCTAGCGGGAACGGATGAGCAGTTCTTC. The chain is built from TRBV19 and TRBJ2-1; the match to TRBD2 covers 9 bases. The CDR3 spans 14 residues. Germline CDR1 reads LNHDA; CDR2 reads SQIVND (reference sequence). With 5 bases clipped from V and 8 bases from J, the junction kept 7 bases outside the gene matches.

This clonotype was observed a few times. This chain uses TRBV6-1 with TRBJ2-1, with D perhaps TRBD2 (6 bases). V lost 6 bases and J lost 1, with 10 bases in between. CDR3 length equals 14 residues. Germline V CDR1 and CDR2: MNHNS, SASEGT. The CDR3 region is CASRRDLSYNEQFF. CDR3 DNA: TGTGCCAGCAGACGGGACTTATCCTACAATGAGCAGTTCTTC.

The chain couples TRBV6-5 to TRBJ2-2; TRBD2 aligns across 12 bases. The V segment lost 2 bases and the J segment 1 base; nucleotides outside the gene matches: 2. Germline V gene lookup returns CDR1 MNHEY and CDR2 SVGAGI. There are 17 residues in the CDR3. This CDR3 reads CASSYKTSGRNTGELFF. The CDR3 region has the DNA TGTGCCAGCAGTTACAAGACTAGCGGGAGGAACACCGGGGAGCTGTTTTTT.

This clonotype was seen repeatedly, ten times or more. The gene calls are TRBV7-2 and TRBJ2-5; 8 bases map to TRBD1. This CDR3 has 15 residues. J gave up 4 bases and V 1 base, and 5 bases lay outside the gene matches. Germline lookup yields CDR1 SGHTA and CDR2 FQGNSA. The CDR3 spells CASSLDRGRRETQYF. CDR3 nucleotide sequence: TGTGCCAGCAGCTTAGACAGGGGGAGGAGAGAGACCCAGTACTTC.

V is TRBV7-6 and J is TRBJ2-2; 7 nucleotides match TRBD1. Germline CDR1 reads SGHVS; CDR2 reads FNYEAQ. CDR3 length equals 13 residues. V lost 3 bases to trimming and J lost 7 bases; unmatched junction nucleotides: 2. CDR3 nucleotide sequence: TGTGCCAGCAGCTTCCCAGGGGGCGGGGAGCTGTTTTTT. Protein product: CASSFPGGGELFF.

This clonotype was counted at least ten times. The chain combines TRBV5-5 with TRBJ1-1; D uncertain. Between the trimmed V and J ends, which lost 6 bases and 0 bases, there was a span of 9 bases. Germline assignment: CDR1 SGHKS and CDR2 YYEKEE (reference sequence). This CDR3 is built from 13 residues. In nucleotides, the CDR3 is TGTGCCAGCAATAGATACTTGAACACTGAAGCTTTCTTT. Its protein is CASNRYLNTEAFF.

This clonotype was seen at least ten times. The chain carries TRBV5-8 and TRBJ2-7; no clear D. Germline V CDR1 and CDR2: SGHTS, YDEGEE. Trimming left V 6 bases short and J 0 bases short, with 13 bases between. The CDR3 extends over 14 amino acids. CDR3 protein: CASTPPSISYEQYF. Here the CDR3 DNA reads TGTGCCAGCACCCCGCCCTCCATCTCCTACGAGCAGTACTTC.

This clonotype was found many times. The V call is TRBV5-1, the J call TRBJ2-7; D might be TRBD2 (6 bases). Germline assignment: CDR1 SGHRS and CDR2 YFSETQ. V lost 0 bases to trimming and J lost 2 bases, with 15 bases between them. The CDR3 has 16 residues. CDR3 amino acids: CASSLGSLAETYEQYF. Written as DNA, the CDR3 is TGCGCCAGCAGCTTGGGGTCGTTAGCGGAGACCTACGAGCAGTACTTC.

The gene calls are TRBV20-1 and TRBJ2-1; D could derive from TRBD1 or TRBD2 (5 bases each). V was cut by 0 bases and J by 2 bases, with 11 bases left in between. This CDR3 has 15 residues. CDR1 is DFQATT and CDR2 is SNEGSKA in the germline V gene (reference sequence). The CDR3 loop is CSARDSGGPYNEQFF. The DNA for the CDR3 is TGCAGTGCTAGAGATAGTGGGGGTCCCTACAATGAGCAGTTCTTC.

In this sample, this clonotype turned up a few times. The rearrangement joins TRBV30 to TRBJ1-2; D gene uncertain. V dropped 2 bases and J dropped 2 bases, with 9 bases sitting between them. This CDR3 has 13 residues. CDR1 is GTSNPN and CDR2 is SVGIG in the germline V gene (reference sequence). The CDR3 protein is CAWSTIINYGYTF. The CDR3 nucleotides are TGTGCCTGGAGTACCATAATCAACTATGGCTACACCTTC.